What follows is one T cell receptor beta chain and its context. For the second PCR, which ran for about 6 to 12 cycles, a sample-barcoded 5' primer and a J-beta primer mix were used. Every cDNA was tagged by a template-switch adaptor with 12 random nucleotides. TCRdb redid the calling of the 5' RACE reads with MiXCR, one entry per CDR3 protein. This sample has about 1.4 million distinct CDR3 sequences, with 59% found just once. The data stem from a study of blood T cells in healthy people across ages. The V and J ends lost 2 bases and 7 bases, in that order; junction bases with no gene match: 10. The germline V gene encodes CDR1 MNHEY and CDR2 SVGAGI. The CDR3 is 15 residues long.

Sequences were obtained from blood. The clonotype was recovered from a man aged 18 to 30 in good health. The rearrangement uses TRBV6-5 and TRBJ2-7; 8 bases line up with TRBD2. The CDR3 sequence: CASSYGAGVWNEQYF. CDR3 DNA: TGTGCCAGCAGTTACGGAGCGGGAGTTTGGAATGAGCAGTACTTC.